One and the same sample provided the 21 T cell receptor beta chains below, sequenced in a study of T cell responses to AZD1222 COVID-19 vaccine. The assay was immunoSEQ multiplex PCR, and TCRdb's table has in-frame clones only and misses some. The sample consists of approximately 30,000 clones, roughly 90% of them appearing once. The sequencing here drew on peripheral blood, taken 28 days after the second AZD1222 dose. These TCRs come from an adult who received the AZD1222 COVID-19 vaccine.

The chain uses TRBV29-1 and TRBJ2-1; 8 bases agree with TRBD2. Germline V gene data show CDR1 as SQVTM and CDR2 as ANQGSEA. The CDR3 is 13 residues long. After removal of 4 bases from V and 4 bases from J, the junction contained 3 bases not matched to a gene. The CDR3 DNA follows: TGCAGCGTTGGTGCTAGCGGGTACAATGAGCAGTTCTTC. Its protein product is CSVGASGYNEQFF.

J is TRBJ1-3 and V is TRBV28; TRBD1 matches 8 bases. V was clipped by 7 bases and J by 4 bases; unmatched bases: 12. The germline V gene encodes CDR1 MDHEN and CDR2 SYDVKM. This CDR3 is 16 amino acids long. CDR3 in DNA: TGTGCCAGCACCCTGGGACAGGTGGGTTCCGGAAACACCATATATTTT. Translated: CASTLGQVGSGNTIYF.

The rearrangement joins TRBV28 to TRBJ1-1; TRBD1 matches 8 bases. The J segment lost 6 bases and the V segment lost 6 bases, leaving 9 bases of the junction unmatched. The CDR3 spans 14 residues. The germline CDR1 and CDR2 sequences are MDHEN and SYDVKM. CDR3 bases: TGTGCCAGCAGCGTCATTACAGGGGGACCTGAAGCTTTCTTT. This translates into CASSVITGGPEAFF.

V and J are TRBV5-4 and TRBJ2-5; unclear D gene. The V and J ends lost 4 bases and 3 bases respectively, with 10 bases between them. This CDR3 is 13 amino acids long. Germline V gene lookup returns CDR1 SGHNT and CDR2 YYREEE (reference sequence). The chain's CDR3 is CASSPDGEETQYF. The CDR3 bases are TGTGCCAGCAGCCCGGACGGAGAAGAGACCCAGTACTTC.

The chain recombines TRBV5-1 with TRBJ2-2; the D gene is possibly TRBD2 (5 bases). CDR3 length: 16 residues. V was cut by 5 bases and J by 2 bases, with 16 bases left in between. Per germline, CDR1 SGHRS and CDR2 YFSETQ. CDR3 bases: TGCGCCAGCAGTTTGACGGCGGGTCCAAACACCGGGGAGCTGTTTTTT. Its translation: CASSLTAGPNTGELFF.

The count of this clone is one. The chain couples TRBV5-4 to TRBJ1-1; D gene ambiguous. The ends were cut back, 1 base at V and 1 base at J, with 8 bases in the middle. This CDR3 has 14 residues. The V gene's germline CDR1 is SGHNT and CDR2 YYREEE (reference sequence). CDR3 region: CASSLSVGNTEAFF. CDR3 DNA sequence: TGTGCCAGCAGCTTGTCGGTTGGGAACACTGAAGCTTTCTTT. The full variable domain, completed using reference TRBV5-4 and TRBJ1-1, is ETGVTQSPTHLIKTRGQQVTLRCSSQSGHNTVSWYQQALGQGPQFIFQYYREEENGRGNFPPRFSGLQFPNYSSELNVNALELDDSALYLCASSLSVGNTEAFFGQGTRLTVV.

V is TRBV7-3 and J is TRBJ1-4; TRBD1 agrees at 7 bases. CDR3 length equals 13 residues. V lost 5 bases, J lost 7 bases, and 4 bases stayed unmatched. CDR1 is SGHTA, CDR2 FQGTGA, per germline. The CDR3 sequence: CASSGTVGEKLFF. Written as DNA, the CDR3 is TGTGCCAGCAGCGGGACAGTAGGTGAAAAACTGTTTTTT.

V usage is TRBV5-1 and J usage is TRBJ2-3; D not resolved. This CDR3 region has 13 residues. V lost 3 bases, J lost 4 bases, and 9 bases lay in between. Looked up from germline, CDR1 is SGHRS and CDR2 is YFSETQ. In DNA form, the CDR3 reads TGCGCCAGCAGCTCCCCGGGTGCAGATACGCAGTATTTT. It is translated as CASSSPGADTQYF. Together with reference TRBV5-1 and TRBJ2-3, the CDR3 gives the full variable domain: KAGVTQTPRYLIKTRGQQVTLSCSPISGHRSVSWYQQTPGQGLQFLFEYFSETQRNKGNFPGRFSGRQFSNSRSEMNVSTLELGDSALYLCASSSPGADTQYFGPGTRLTVL.

V usage is TRBV24-1 and J usage is TRBJ2-3, with D perhaps given as TRBD1 or TRBD2 (5 bases each). The CDR3 is 17 residues long. Per germline, CDR1 KGHDR and CDR2 SFDVKD. Trimming removed 10 bases at V and 4 bases at J, with 26 bases between. The CDR3 protein is CATGALKGSVNADTQYF. CDR3 in DNA: TGTGCCACGGGAGCTTTGAAGGGGAGTGTGAACGCAGATACGCAGTATTTT.

The chain uses TRBV6-6 and TRBJ2-7, with 8 bases fitting TRBD1. The trim removed 5 bases at V and 5 bases at J, leaving 11 bases unmatched. The CDR3 has 15 residues. Germline CDR1 reads MNHNY; CDR2 reads SVGAGI (reference sequence). As DNA, the CDR3 is TGTGCCAGCAGTCGAGGACAGGGCAGGGAGAACGAGCAGTACTTC. Amino acids: CASSRGQGRENEQYF.

In its sample, this clone was seen a few times. The chain combines TRBV4-1 with TRBJ1-3; D perhaps matches TRBD1 (5 bases). Germline V gene lookup returns CDR1 MGHRA and CDR2 YSYEKL. Trimming took off 5 bases at V and 6 bases at J, with 17 bases between the two ends. This CDR3 has 15 residues. The CDR3 nucleotides read TGCGCCAGCAGCGCCGAGGGGCAGACTCCAAACACCATATATTTT. Translating gives CASSAEGQTPNTIYF.

The chain recombines TRBV19 with TRBJ1-5; TRBD1 aligns across 9 bases. This CDR3 comprises 15 residues. Germline trimming cut 4 bases from V and 5 bases from J; bases unmatched to any gene: 6. The germline CDR1 and CDR2 sequences are LNHDA and SQIVND (reference sequence). CDR3 loop: CASSTTGQGDQPQHF. CDR3 DNA: TGTGCCAGTAGTACGACGGGACAGGGCGATCAGCCCCAGCATTTT.

The rearrangement joins TRBV2 to TRBJ2-1; 8 nucleotides match TRBD2. The V and J ends lost 7 bases and 10 bases, in that order; junction bases with no gene match: 3. The CDR3 runs to 11 residues. CDR1 is SNHLY and CDR2 is FYNNEI in the germline V gene. CDR3 region: CASTQREEQFF. As DNA, the CDR3 is TGTGCCAGCACCCAGCGGGAGGAGCAGTTCTTC.

The chain combines TRBV6-5 with TRBJ2-7; 14 nucleotides align to TRBD2. The V segment lost 6 bases and the J segment 6 bases; nucleotides outside the gene matches: 4. Germline V gene sequence: CDR1 MNHEY, CDR2 SVGAGI. This CDR3 comprises 14 residues. CDR3 coding DNA: TGTGCCAGCAGAGGACTAGCGGGAGGTCTCGAGCAGTACTTC. It codes for CASRGLAGGLEQYF.

The chain carries TRBV24-1 and TRBJ1-2; D is unclear. The CDR3 has 12 residues. Trimming stripped 3 bases from V and 7 bases from J, with 8 bases between. Germline values: CDR1 KGHDR, CDR2 SFDVKD. As DNA, the CDR3 is TGTGCCACCAGTGATGAAAATGGTGGCTACACCTTC. Protein product: CATSDENGGYTF.

By share, this clone counts as hyperexpanded (1% or more). The chain is built from TRBV4-1 and TRBJ2-3; the D gene is possibly TRBD2 (9 bases). CDR3 length equals 19 residues. Germline V gene sequence: CDR1 MGHRA, CDR2 YSYEKL. V lost 4 bases to trimming and J lost 2 bases, with 25 bases between them. CDR3 nucleotides: TGCGCCAGCAGCCTCCGGGACAGGTTTAGCGGGAGAGTCACAGATACGCAGTATTTT. Translating it yields CASSLRDRFSGRVTDTQYF.

V usage is TRBV3-1 (or the pseudogene TRBV3-2) and J usage is TRBJ1-1, with unresolved D. The CDR3 is 14 amino acids. Looked up from germline, CDR1 is LGHDT and CDR2 is YNNKEL (reference sequence). Trimming removed 4 bases at V and 3 bases at J, with 12 bases between. The CDR3 nucleotides read TGTGCCAGCAGCCGCCGGGTTGTCGACACTGAAGCTTTCTTT. It codes for CASSRRVVDTEAFF.

The V call is TRBV19, the J call TRBJ1-1; D may be TRBD1 (5 bases). The germline CDR1 and CDR2 sequences are LNHDA and SQIVND (reference sequence). Trimming took 5 bases from V and 0 from J, leaving 19 bases between them. CDR3 size: 17 residues. The CDR3 spells CASSLLSGTALNTEAFF. The DNA for the CDR3 is TGTGCCAGTAGTCTCCTCTCCGGGACGGCTTTGAACACTGAAGCTTTCTTT.

About this clone: The sample contains more than one DNA sequence encoding this CDR3. The V call is TRBV7-8, the J call TRBJ1-1; no definite D call. The CDR3 is 13 residues long. Germline values: CDR1 SGHVS, CDR2 FQNEAQ. V lost 5 bases to trimming and J lost 1 base, with 8 bases between them. The CDR3 sequence: CASSRDTNTEAFF. Here the CDR3 DNA reads TGTGCCAGCAGCCGCGATACGAACACTGAAGCTTTCTTT.

The J gene is TRBJ2-2, the V gene TRBV28; D not certain. The V gene lost 5 bases and the J gene lost 7 bases, with 14 bases spanning the gap. Per the germline V gene, CDR1 is MDHEN and CDR2 is SYDVKM. The CDR3 has 14 residues. In DNA, the CDR3 is TGTGCCAGCAGTACGAGCCCAGTGGTCGGGGAGCTGTTTTTT. Protein: CASSTSPVVGELFF.

The chain carries TRBV19 and TRBJ1-2; TRBD1 aligns across 7 bases. The CDR3 contains 14 residues. V lost 6 bases to trimming and J lost 0 bases; unmatched junction nucleotides: 4. Germline lookup yields CDR1 LNHDA and CDR2 SQIVND (reference sequence). Here the CDR3 reads CASRPTGANYGYTF. The CDR3 bases are TGTGCCAGTAGACCCACAGGGGCTAACTATGGCTACACCTTC.